A selection of T cell receptor beta chains follows, all from one sample in a study of vaccination effects on CD4 cells after COVID-19. Antigen specificity for these receptors is unknown. TCRdb's table, derived via immunoSEQ multiplex PCR, lists solely in-frame clones and lacks some. The table shows 20,000 to 25,000 clones, with 65% to 75% occurring only once. The sample was CD4+ T cells from PBMCs cultured with HCoV-NL63 spike peptides, taken before COVID-19 vaccination. Receptors were obtained from a human donor who received a COVID-19 vaccine. CDR3s include the opening cysteine and the closing phenylalanine or tryptophan. A D gene is named only where the DNA matches it firmly. Clone size is stated in some rows and not others, as once, few, many or a class when expanded.

d_call: TRBD1
clone_size: NA
v_call: TRBV28
j_call: TRBJ1-4
cdr3_nt: TGTGCCAGCAGTCTGAAAAGGACAGGAGGAGCTGAAAAACTGTTTTTT
cdr3_aa: CASSLKRTGGAEKLFF

d_call: NA
clone_size: NA
v_call: TRBV19
j_call: TRBJ2-1
cdr3_nt: TGTGCCAGTAGTATAGATAATGCAAGAGGGGCCTACAATGAGCAGTTCTTC
cdr3_aa: CASSIDNARGAYNEQFF

d_call: NA
clone_size: NA
v_call: TRBV5-4
j_call: TRBJ2-7
cdr3_nt: TGTGCCAGCAGCCCGGGACTCTCCTACGAGCAGTACTTC
cdr3_aa: CASSPGLSYEQYF

d_call: NA
clone_size: NA
v_call: TRBV12-3/TRBV12-4
j_call: TRBJ2-1
cdr3_nt: TGTGCCAGCAGAACCGGGACCGAGCAGTTCTTC
cdr3_aa: CASRTGTEQFF

d_call: TRBD1
clone_size: NA
v_call: TRBV30
j_call: TRBJ1-2
cdr3_nt: TGTGCCTGGAGTAAACAGGGGTTTTCCTATGGCTACACCTTC
cdr3_aa: CAWSKQGFSYGYTF

d_call: TRBD2
clone_size: once
v_call: TRBV6-5
j_call: TRBJ2-5
cdr3_nt: TGTGCCAGCCGACTAGCGGGGGGCGGGGAGACCCAGTACTTC
cdr3_aa: CASRLAGGGETQYF

d_call: NA
clone_size: NA
v_call: TRBV5-6
j_call: TRBJ2-5
cdr3_nt: TGTGCCAGCAGTCTCAGGCGACTGGGGGGAGAGACCCAGTACTTC
cdr3_aa: CASSLRRLGGETQYF

d_call: NA
clone_size: few
v_call: TRBV27
j_call: TRBJ1-6
cdr3_nt: TGTGCCAGCAGTCTCCCGACCCCAAACTATAATTCACCCCTCCACTTT
cdr3_aa: CASSLPTPNYNSPLHF

d_call: TRBD1
clone_size: NA
v_call: TRBV7-2
j_call: TRBJ1-3
cdr3_nt: TGTGCCAGCAGCTTGTCCCGGGACAGGGGGACCATATATTTT
cdr3_aa: CASSLSRDRGTIYF

d_call: TRBD1
clone_size: NA
v_call: TRBV5-1
j_call: TRBJ1-4
cdr3_nt: TGCGCCAGCAGCTTGGAGACAGGGCGCGTGGTGAAACTGTTTTTT
cdr3_aa: CASSLETGRVVKLFF

d_call: NA
clone_size: NA
v_call: TRBV6-6
j_call: TRBJ1-4
cdr3_nt: TGTGCCAGCAGTTACAGCGGCCAGGGGAATGAAAAACTGTTTTTT
cdr3_aa: CASSYSGQGNEKLFF

d_call: NA
clone_size: once
v_call: TRBV5-4
j_call: TRBJ1-1
cdr3_nt: TGTGCCAGCAGCACCCCGACGGGGATGAACACTGAAGCTTTCTTT
cdr3_aa: CASSTPTGMNTEAFF

d_call: NA
clone_size: few
v_call: TRBV4-2
j_call: TRBJ2-5
cdr3_nt: TGTGCCAGCAGCCAAGAGGGAGGCGAGACCCAGTACTTC
cdr3_aa: CASSQEGGETQYF